The present TCR beta chain was sequenced within a study of T cell responses to AZD1222 COVID-19 vaccine. Data came from immunoSEQ multiplex PCR; TCRdb stores just in-frame clones and leaves some out. The profile shows approximately 190,000 clones, approximately 91% of them singletons. This clone showed up just once. Trimming at V came to 6 bases and at J to 7 bases, leaving 11 bases not matched to a gene. The CDR3 consists of 15 residues. Germline values: CDR1 MNHEY, CDR2 SVGAGI. The TCR comes from an adult in good health. This chain uses TRBV6-5 with TRBJ1-5; 8 bases agree with TRBD1. Sequences were derived from peripheral blood, sampled on day 0 of AZD1222 vaccination. CDR3 coding DNA: TGTGCCAGCAGCCAGGGGGCAGGGAGTGTACAGCCCCAGCATTTT. Translating it yields CASSQGAGSVQPQHF.